Listed below are T cell receptor beta chains from one sample, sequenced in a study of CD4 T cells in relation to SARS-CoV-2 and coronaviruses. Assay used: immunoSEQ multiplex PCR; TCRdb lists only in-frame clones, some missing. The repertoire holds 9,500 to 12,000 clones, with about 68% as singletons. Antigen specificity for these receptors is unknown. The sample was CD4+ T cells from PBMCs, cultured in vitro. Every receptor here comes from a human donor in good health. CDR3s include the opening cysteine and the closing phenylalanine or tryptophan. A D gene is named only where the DNA matches it firmly.

CDR3 protein: CASSQWGQPQHF
CDR3 length: 12
J gene: TRBJ1-5
D gene: -
V gene: TRBV23-1

CDR3 protein: CASSLARAPMNTEAFF
CDR3 length: 16
J gene: TRBJ1-1
D gene: -
V gene: TRBV7-8

CDR3 protein: CASSPEGGQSFPPNYGYTF
CDR3 length: 19
J gene: TRBJ1-2
D gene: -
V gene: TRBV5-6

CDR3 protein: CASRSDTNTGELFF
CDR3 length: 14
J gene: TRBJ2-2
D gene: -
V gene: TRBV5-1

CDR3 protein: CASSSLLLSPLHF
CDR3 length: 13
J gene: TRBJ1-6
D gene: -
V gene: TRBV7-2

CDR3 protein: CASSMLWDGNQPQHF
CDR3 length: 15
J gene: TRBJ1-5
D gene: -
V gene: TRBV19

CDR3 protein: CASSLGPGKETEAFF
CDR3 length: 15
J gene: TRBJ1-1
D gene: -
V gene: TRBV5-1

CDR3 protein: CASSYSIRGVNEQFF
CDR3 length: 15
J gene: TRBJ2-1
D gene: -
V gene: TRBV6-5

CDR3 protein: CSASRDSDSYEQYF
CDR3 length: 14
J gene: TRBJ2-7
D gene: TRBD1
V gene: TRBV20-1

CDR3 protein: CASSPRTSGNQETQYF
CDR3 length: 16
J gene: TRBJ2-5
D gene: TRBD2
V gene: TRBV4-1

CDR3 protein: CASSQQGRSQPQHF
CDR3 length: 14
J gene: TRBJ1-5
D gene: -
V gene: TRBV6-2/TRBV6-3

CDR3 protein: CASSLSASWYEQYF
CDR3 length: 14
J gene: TRBJ2-7
D gene: -
V gene: TRBV5-1

CDR3 protein: CASSLYHGGSSGELFF
CDR3 length: 16
J gene: TRBJ2-2
D gene: TRBD2
V gene: TRBV7-2

CDR3 protein: CASSLVPSGSKNEQFF
CDR3 length: 16
J gene: TRBJ2-1
D gene: TRBD2
V gene: TRBV7-2

CDR3 protein: CASSLSHRGGSHQPQHF
CDR3 length: 17
J gene: TRBJ1-5
D gene: -
V gene: TRBV28

CDR3 protein: CASRTGGPGGYTF
CDR3 length: 13
J gene: TRBJ1-2
D gene: TRBD1
V gene: TRBV9

CDR3 protein: CAIRGTANTGELFF
CDR3 length: 14
J gene: TRBJ2-2
D gene: TRBD1
V gene: TRBV27

CDR3 protein: CASSPLGAQETQYF
CDR3 length: 14
J gene: TRBJ2-5
D gene: -
V gene: TRBV6-5

CDR3 protein: CASSHRDNSNQPQHF
CDR3 length: 15
J gene: TRBJ1-5
D gene: -
V gene: TRBV4-1

CDR3 protein: CASSPGGLGYGYTF
CDR3 length: 14
J gene: TRBJ1-2
D gene: TRBD1
V gene: TRBV27

CDR3 protein: CASRKGQSRYEQYF
CDR3 length: 14
J gene: TRBJ2-7
D gene: TRBD1
V gene: TRBV2

CDR3 protein: CAWSDTGGAETQYF
CDR3 length: 14
J gene: TRBJ2-5
D gene: TRBD1
V gene: TRBV30

CDR3 protein: CASSASGGTNEQFF
CDR3 length: 14
J gene: TRBJ2-1
D gene: TRBD2
V gene: TRBV10-1

CDR3 protein: CASSNGQLNQPQHF
CDR3 length: 14
J gene: TRBJ1-5
D gene: -
V gene: TRBV19

CDR3 protein: CASSQRGAGGGSYNEQFF
CDR3 length: 18
J gene: TRBJ2-1
D gene: TRBD2
V gene: TRBV4-3

CDR3 protein: CASSLRYEQYF
CDR3 length: 11
J gene: TRBJ2-7
D gene: -
V gene: TRBV11-2

CDR3 protein: CASSAPGDQETQYF
CDR3 length: 14
J gene: TRBJ2-5
D gene: -
V gene: TRBV25-1

CDR3 protein: CASNSRTGDGYTF
CDR3 length: 13
J gene: TRBJ1-2
D gene: TRBD1
V gene: TRBV5-6

CDR3 protein: CASSYWPRSGTEAFF
CDR3 length: 15
J gene: TRBJ1-1
D gene: -
V gene: TRBV6-2/TRBV6-3

CDR3 protein: CASSLEQEAFF
CDR3 length: 11
J gene: TRBJ1-1
D gene: -
V gene: TRBV28

CDR3 protein: CASSLVGRSHNEQFF
CDR3 length: 15
J gene: TRBJ2-1
D gene: -
V gene: TRBV5-4

CDR3 protein: CASSRSYGYTF
CDR3 length: 11
J gene: TRBJ1-2
D gene: -
V gene: TRBV7-9

CDR3 protein: CASSQLGYGYTF
CDR3 length: 12
J gene: TRBJ1-2
D gene: -
V gene: TRBV4-1

CDR3 protein: CASSKALCVRDPGETQYF
CDR3 length: 18
J gene: TRBJ2-5
D gene: -
V gene: TRBV21-1

CDR3 protein: CASSELSRRTDTQYF
CDR3 length: 15
J gene: TRBJ2-3
D gene: -
V gene: TRBV6-1

CDR3 protein: CASSIGSEETQYF
CDR3 length: 13
J gene: TRBJ2-5
D gene: -
V gene: TRBV19

CDR3 protein: CASSRASSRDRVYEKLFF
CDR3 length: 18
J gene: TRBJ1-4
D gene: TRBD1
V gene: TRBV5-1